This T cell receptor beta chain derives from a study of cytomegalovirus exposure and HLA in healthy donors (dated by TCRdb to about 2017). At the level of the whole study: According to a later analysis, the approximately 120 validation repertoires were produced on the same platform as the 666 repertoires of the first cohort. High-throughput TCR immunosequencing, statistical association of individual TCRs with disease status, and machine learning were combined to predict cytomegalovirus infection status. The aim of the study was to test whether cataloging public T cell receptors could identify signatures of past pathogen exposure. In addition to the first cohort of approximately 650 subjects, a separate validation cohort of approximately 120 different subjects was used. The full study reports these points: Most TCR sequences were seen in very few donors, while some public TCRs were found in many individuals. The classifier was reported to diagnose cytomegalovirus status with high specificity and sensitivity in both the original cohort and the validation cohort. A later analysis lacked HLA typing for the validation cohort, so it scored co-occurrence in that cohort across all 120 or so repertoires. The authors suggested that the approach could potentially be generalized to other disease states and immunological phenotypes. In the study, approximately 150 TCR beta chains were listed as associated with cytomegalovirus. A few of the identified cytomegalovirus-associated TCR beta chains were confirmed in vitro to be specific for cytomegalovirus antigens. Subsequent analysis determined that TCRs grouped into clusters in the first cohort also showed a tendency toward co-occurrence across the roughly 120 validation repertoires, and 94% of cluster scores exceeded 0.

Libraries were prepared through the immunoSEQ multiplex PCR assay. The original methods were these. A statistical classification framework was built to diagnose cytomegalovirus status from the catalog of TCR beta chain sequences. Entries here come from immuneACCESS through TCRdb and include only in-frame sequences with V and J called. Some clones fail to appear in such tables; in the studies checked, an unresolved V gene covers under half of the shortfall, and the cause of the remainder is unknown. V, J and clone size are taken as reported in that table, and D and trimming were inferred from the DNA itself. In this sample the table shows about 110,000 clones, under 85% of which occur a single time. The ten largest clones take up approximately 3% of the sample. From the germline V gene (reference sequence), CDR1 is LNHDA and CDR2 is SQIVND. The CDR3 goes from the cysteine to the phenylalanine over 16 residues. The kept DNA is CDR3 alone, 48 bases in frame from the first base. V is cut back by 5 bases and J by 5 bases, with 11 bases in the junction unmatched.

Separate from the roughly 700-subject first cohort, the validation cohort of some 130 subjects was the group to which the donors belonged. On this clone: Which antigen it targets is not known. No quality values exist for individual bases; no much larger clone is one base distant.

This TCR was recovered from a woman aged 18-35 years in good health and CMV-seronegative. Source material: PBMCs. This sequence uses TRBV19 and TRBJ1-2; 10 central bases correspond to TRBD1. The sequence in DNA is TGTGCCAGTAGTCCCTTCCGGGACAGGGGTCTATATGGCTACACCTTC. Translation gives CASSPFRDRGLYGYTF.